Listed below are T cell receptor beta chains from one sample, sequenced in a study of cytomegalovirus exposure and HLA in healthy donors. Using immunoSEQ multiplex PCR, the repertoire was profiled, and TCRdb retains in-frame clones only, with some absent. The sample has about 130,000 clones; around 79% are singletons. The sequenced material came from PBMCs. These receptors all stem from a male donor in good health and CMV-seronegative. Both conserved end residues are part of each CDR3. Fields, in order: J gene, clone size, D gene, V gene, CDR3 protein, CDR3 DNA. A D gene is named only where the DNA matches it firmly. Clone sizes are given selectively: once, few, many, or a class where the clone is expanded.

>TRBJ2-2|.|.|TRBV5-1
CASSRTPPAAGELFF
TGCGCCAGCAGCCGGACACCTCCCGCGGCCGGGGAGCTGTTTTTT
>TRBJ1-4|.|TRBD1|TRBV11-2
CASSLNEGAANEKLFF
TGTGCCAGCAGCTTAAACGAGGGGGCAGCTAATGAAAAACTGTTTTTT
>TRBJ2-7|.|TRBD2|TRBV7-9
CASSLGTSHTYEQYF
TGTGCCAGCAGCTTAGGGACTAGCCATACCTACGAGCAGTACTTC
>TRBJ2-1|.|TRBD2|TRBV29-1
CSVGSGSRSYNEQFF
TGCAGCGTTGGTAGCGGGAGTCGCTCCTACAATGAGCAGTTCTTC
>TRBJ1-1|once|TRBD1|TRBV27
CASSFDPGTGVNTEAFF
TGTGCCAGCAGTTTCGATCCCGGGACAGGGGTGAACACTGAAGCTTTCTTT
>TRBJ1-3|once|TRBD1|TRBV4-3
CASSLDRPSSGNTIYF
TGCGCCAGCAGTCTGGACAGGCCGAGCTCTGGAAACACCATATATTTT
>TRBJ2-2|.|.|TRBV29-1
CSVVRQGGGELFF
TGCAGCGTTGTTAGACAGGGAGGCGGGGAGCTGTTTTTT
>TRBJ1-2|.|TRBD1|TRBV2
CASRGQGRDYGYTF
TGTGCCAGCAGAGGACAGGGGAGGGACTATGGCTACACCTTC
>TRBJ2-7|.|TRBD1|TRBV29-1
CSVEGQGASYEQYF
TGCAGCGTTGAAGGGCAGGGGGCCTCCTACGAGCAGTACTTC
>TRBJ1-5|.|.|TRBV4-1
CASSQGVASGNQPQHF
TGCGCCAGCAGCCAAGGAGTGGCATCGGGGAATCAGCCCCAGCATTTT
>TRBJ2-1|few|TRBD1|TRBV19
CASSLDRGPINEQFF
TGTGCCAGTAGCCTAGACAGGGGGCCTATTAATGAGCAGTTCTTC
>TRBJ1-5|few|.|TRBV6-5
CASSYGLRGNQPQHF
TGTGCCAGCAGTTACGGGCTCAGGGGCAATCAGCCCCAGCATTTT
>TRBJ2-7|.|.|TRBV10-3
CAISESIFSYEQYF
TGTGCCATCAGTGAGTCTATATTTTCCTACGAGCAGTACTTC
>TRBJ2-7|.|TRBD1|TRBV19
CASSIGTGVGYEQYF
TGTGCCAGTAGTATTGGAACAGGGGTGGGGTACGAGCAGTACTTC
>TRBJ1-5|few|.|TRBV28
CASSLTYQPQHF
TGTGCCAGCAGTTTAACTTATCAGCCCCAGCATTTT
>TRBJ2-7|.|TRBD1|TRBV4-2
CASSQEPGTGISYEQYF
TGTGCCAGCAGCCAAGAACCCGGGACAGGGATCTCCTACGAGCAGTACTTC
>TRBJ2-3|.|TRBD1|TRBV19
CASSSRDRAKDTQYF
TGTGCCAGTAGTTCCCGGGACAGGGCGAAAGATACGCAGTATTTT
>TRBJ2-3|.|.|TRBV5-8
CASSLRTDTQYF
TGTGCCAGCAGCCTTAGAACAGATACGCAGTATTTT
>TRBJ1-1|.|TRBD1|TRBV7-3
CASSLAAGGKGTEAFF
TGTGCCAGCAGCTTGGCGGCAGGGGGGAAGGGAACTGAAGCTTTCTTT
>TRBJ2-5|.|.|TRBV18
CASSPIQGGSQETQYF
TGTGCCAGCTCACCCATCCAGGGTGGGTCCCAAGAGACCCAGTACTTC
>TRBJ1-5|.|TRBD1|TRBV4-3
CASSQGTGGSQPQHF
TGCGCCAGCAGCCAAGGAACAGGGGGCAGTCAGCCCCAGCATTTT
>TRBJ2-2|.|.|TRBV5-1
CASSSAGDTGELFF
TGCGCCAGCAGCTCCGCCGGGGACACCGGGGAGCTGTTTTTT
>TRBJ1-3|.|TRBD1|TRBV4-1
CASSSLRTGRTGNTIYF
TGCGCCAGCAGCTCCTTACGGACAGGAAGAACGGGAAACACCATATATTTT
>TRBJ1-2|.|.|TRBV16
CASRQTGPNYGYTF
TGTGCCAGCAGACAGACAGGACCTAACTATGGCTACACCTTC
>TRBJ2-7|once|.|TRBV21-1
CASSKGEGSYEQYF
TGTGCCAGCAGCAAGGGAGAAGGGAGCTACGAGCAGTACTTC
>TRBJ1-2|few|.|TRBV7-6
CASSKGSRTEKANYGYTF
TGTGCCAGCAGCAAAGGCAGCCGGACAGAAAAAGCTAACTATGGCTACACCTTC
>TRBJ2-7|.|.|TRBV6-1
CASSAGASYEQYF
TGTGCCAGCAGCGCAGGGGCCTCCTACGAGCAGTACTTC
>TRBJ2-5|.|TRBD1|TRBV7-7
CASSSDRGGETQYF
TGTGCTAGCAGCTCCGACAGGGGCGGAGAGACCCAGTACTTC
>TRBJ2-7|.|.|TRBV5-1
CASSLRETSYEQYF
TGCGCCAGCAGCTTGCGAGAAACCTCCTACGAGCAGTACTTC
>TRBJ1-1|.|.|TRBV28
CASSYRVMNTEAFF
TGTGCCAGCAGTTACAGGGTAATGAACACTGAAGCTTTCTTT
>TRBJ2-3|.|TRBD2|TRBV6-1
CASSARLARTDTQYF
TGTGCCAGCAGTGCCAGACTAGCCCGCACAGATACGCAGTATTTT
>TRBJ1-2|.|TRBD1|TRBV27
CASRTGTGGLNYGYTF
TGTGCCAGCAGAACCGGGACAGGGGGCCTGAACTATGGCTACACCTTC